The T cell receptor (beta chain) described here comes from a study of human T cells and chemical hapten exposure. Overall study context: The study sensitized with 2% DPC on a 2 cm by 2 cm patch of upper inner arm skin. Patch tests delivered 0.01% DPC to the upper back and were evaluated at 6 days.

About this clonotype: The target antigen is unknown.

TCRdb reprocessed the RACE reads with MiXCR, giving one entry per CDR3 protein. The data contain approximately 340,000 distinct CDR3 sequences, about 7% of them singletons. Study-level findings and limits: Expanded TCR counts at PT1 were positively correlated with the patch test score. Sensitizing to DPC left TCRs with a frequency above 1 in 1000 unaltered.

This sample's time point: patch test 1, 2 weeks after DPC sensitization. The treatment denotes: therapeutic diphenylcyclopropenone sensitization with weekly scalp DPC. Germline V gene lookup returns CDR1 MDHEN and CDR2 SYDVKM. Trimming took off 5 bases at V and 8 bases at J, with 16 bases between the two ends. CDR3 length: 14 residues. The genes are TRBV28 and TRBJ2-4; tentatively, D is TRBD2 (9 bases). Sample: whole blood, taken in connection with sensitization to the hapten diphenylcyclopropenone (DPC). The origin of this receptor is a woman aged 18-29 years with alopecia areata. Some clones in this sample may be carry-over from other donors' samples. Here the CDR3 DNA reads TGTGCCAGCAGTCCAGGGGGCGGGAGGGACATTCAGTACTTC. Its protein product is CASSPGGGRDIQYF. Based on the CDR3 plus reference TRBV28 and TRBJ2-4, the full variable domain is DVKVTQSSRYLVKRTGEKVFLECVQDMDHENMFWYRQDPGLGLRLIYFSYDVKMKEKGDIPEGYSVSREKKERFSLILESASTNQTSMYLCASSPGGGRDIQYFGAGTRLSVL.